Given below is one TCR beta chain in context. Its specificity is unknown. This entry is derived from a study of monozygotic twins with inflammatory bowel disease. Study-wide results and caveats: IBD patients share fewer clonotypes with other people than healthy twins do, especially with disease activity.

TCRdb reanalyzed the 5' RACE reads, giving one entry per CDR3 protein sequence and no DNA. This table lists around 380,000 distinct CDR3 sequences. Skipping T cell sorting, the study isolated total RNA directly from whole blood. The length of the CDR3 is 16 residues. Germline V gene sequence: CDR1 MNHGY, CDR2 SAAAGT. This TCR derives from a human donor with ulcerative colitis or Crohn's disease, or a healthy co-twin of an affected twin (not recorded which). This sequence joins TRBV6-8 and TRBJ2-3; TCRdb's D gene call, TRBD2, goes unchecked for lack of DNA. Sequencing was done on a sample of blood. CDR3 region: CASSSTGVYRTDTQYF.